This T cell receptor (beta chain) was retrieved from a study of beta chain features in type 1 diabetes. Whole-study results and caveats: TCRB CDR3s were moderately but significantly shorter in Type 1 diabetes patients in all four CD4+ subsets. PCR might favor shorter templates, equally in patients and controls. More deletions and fewer insertions at VDJ junctions were seen in type 1 diabetes patients.

Reverse transcribing all isolated RNA meant expressed TCRB transcripts were sequenced. TCRdb's table, derived via immunoSEQ multiplex PCR, lists solely in-frame clones and lacks some. The sample records roughly 180,000 clones, roughly 8% being singletons. This clone was seen a few times. The antigen is undetermined. The sequencing input was central memory CD4+ T cells from blood. The origin of this receptor is a man aged 18 to 29 with type 1 diabetes.

CDR3 sequence reads: CASSNRGQQETQYF. CDR3 DNA: TGTGCCAGCAGTAATCGGGGACAGCAAGAGACCCAGTACTTC. V usage is TRBV28 and J usage is TRBJ2-5; the match to TRBD1 covers 7 bases. The CDR3 length is 14 residues. Germline V gene data show CDR1 as MDHEN and CDR2 as SYDVKM. The junction had 5 bases not matched to a gene; V was cut back by 5 bases and J by 2 bases.